This T cell receptor (beta chain) appears in the sequencing data of a study of tumor-infiltrating lymphocytes in primary liver carcinoma. Study as a whole: Roughly 3.65 to 7.5 million productive TCRbeta reads were obtained per sample, with similar numbers across tissue types. The study, taken as a whole, reports: Since the samples were bulk and unsorted, the CD4+ and CD8+ repertoires were not compared.

Remarks on this clonotype: What it recognizes is unknown.

The study extracted blood RNA from unsorted whole blood and also extracted germline DNA. Germline V gives CDR1 SEHNR, CDR2 FQNEAQ (reference sequence). The CDR3 loop spans 14 amino acids. Between the trimmed V and J ends, which lost 0 bases and 3 bases, there was a span of 8 bases. The investigators made TCR beta cDNA from about 500 ng total RNA, using a constant-region primer. The TCR beta library was amplified through three nested multiplex PCR rounds in a modified ARM-PCR procedure. Running roughly 10 cycles apiece, the first two PCR rounds relied on TRBV1-TRBV30 forward primers together with a C-beta reverse primer. Via MiXCR, TCRdb re-called the multiplex PCR reads, giving one row per CDR3 protein. The sample yields under 200,000 distinct CDR3 sequences, about 65% seen once.

This TCR came from a woman aged 60-75 years with primary liver carcinoma and hepatitis B virus infection. The chain combines TRBV7-9 with TRBJ1-2; D is unresolved. The sample taken for sequencing was peripheral blood. CDR3 nucleotide sequence: TGTGCCAGCAGCTTAGCGGGAGGGCACTATGGCTACACCTTC. Translated: CASSLAGGHYGYTF.